This T cell receptor beta chain appears in the sequencing data of a study of blood T cell repertoires in COVID-19. Study information: Italy, Spain and the United States were the sources of the convalescent and acute COVID-19 samples.

The CDR3 is 16 amino acids. V lost 2 bases to trimming and J lost 4 bases, with 17 bases between them. The V gene's germline CDR1 is LGHNA and CDR2 YSLEER. In the study's own analysis: The authors estimated nucleated cell counts from reference gene primer amplification. The repertoire was sequenced with immunoSEQ multiplex PCR; TCRdb's copy has only in-frame clones and lacks some. The DNA gave D and trimming, while V, J and clone size come from that table. In the table there are roughly 290,000 clones, roughly nine tenths of which are singletons. All recovered Cohort 3 donors got two negative PCRs, got clearance, or saw symptom resolution.

The source is a woman aged 40 to 49 who had recovered from COVID-19. The material sequenced was PBMCs or T cells enriched from blood (not recorded which). The chain uses TRBV4-3 and TRBJ1-1, with TRBD1 as a possible D gene (6 bases). The CDR3 is CASSQWGGRPGTEAFF. DNA for the CDR3: TGCGCCAGCAGCCAATGGGGGGGGCGACCGGGCACTGAAGCTTTCTTT.